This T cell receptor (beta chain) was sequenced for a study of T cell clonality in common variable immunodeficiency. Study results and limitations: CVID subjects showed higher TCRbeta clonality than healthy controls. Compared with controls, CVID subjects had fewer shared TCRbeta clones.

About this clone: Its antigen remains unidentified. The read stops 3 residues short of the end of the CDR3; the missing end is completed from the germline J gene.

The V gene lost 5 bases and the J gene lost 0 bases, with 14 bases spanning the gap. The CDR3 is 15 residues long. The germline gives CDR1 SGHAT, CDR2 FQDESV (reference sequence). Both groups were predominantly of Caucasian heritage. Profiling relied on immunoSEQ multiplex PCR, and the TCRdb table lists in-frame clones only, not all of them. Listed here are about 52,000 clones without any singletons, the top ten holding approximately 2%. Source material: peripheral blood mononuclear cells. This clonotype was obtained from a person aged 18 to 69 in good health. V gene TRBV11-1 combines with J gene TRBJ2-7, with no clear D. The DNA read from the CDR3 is TGTGCCAGCAGCACTGTGGCAGGTAGCTCCTACGAG. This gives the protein CASSTVAGSSYE. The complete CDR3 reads CASSTVAGSSYEQYF.